The next 18 T cell receptor beta chains were all read from a single sample in a study of blood T cell repertoires in COVID-19. Method: immunoSEQ multiplex PCR; TCRdb's copy keeps in-frame clones and lacks some. The sample shows about 31,000 clones, approximately 86% of them seen only once. Sequencing input: peripheral blood. These receptors were collected from a man aged 60 to 75 with COVID-19, enrolled during active disease.

This sequence joins TRBV3-1 (or the pseudogene TRBV3-2) and TRBJ2-1; a weak D match, TRBD2 (6 bases). The CDR3 totals 14 residues. Trimming pared 1 base from V and 8 bases from J, leaving 12 bases between. Germline V gene data show CDR1 as LGHDT and CDR2 as YNNKEL (reference sequence). CDR3 residues: CASSQARDRHEQFF. DNA for the CDR3: TGTGCCAGCAGCCAAGCGCGGGACCGGCATGAGCAGTTCTTC.

The chain joins TRBV28 to TRBJ2-7; tentative D call: TRBD1 (6 bases). CDR1 and CDR2 (germline): MDHEN, SYDVKM. Trimming left V 5 bases short and J 2 bases short, with 19 bases between. This CDR3 has 16 amino acids. This chain's CDR3 is CASSPPGKGVTYEQYF. For the CDR3, the DNA is TGTGCCAGCAGTCCCCCGGGAAAGGGGGTCACCTACGAGCAGTACTTC. Full variable domain (missing parts from reference TRBV28 and TRBJ2-7): DVKVTQSSRYLVKRTGEKVFLECVQDMDHENMFWYRQDPGLGLRLIYFSYDVKMKEKGDIPEGYSVSREKKERFSLILESASTNQTSMYLCASSPPGKGVTYEQYFGPGTRLTVT.

J is TRBJ2-5 and V is TRBV7-3; a possible D gene is TRBD1 (6 bases). Trimming removed 4 bases at V and 4 bases at J, with 10 bases between. The germline gives CDR1 SGHTA, CDR2 FQGTGA. The CDR3 spans 13 residues. This CDR3 is CASSSGVSETQYF. The CDR3 nucleotides are TGTGCCAGCAGCTCAGGGGTGTCAGAGACCCAGTACTTC. Supplemented by reference TRBV7-3 and TRBJ2-5, the full variable domain reads GAGVSQTPSNKVTEKGKYVELRCDPISGHTALYWYRQSLGQGPEFLIYFQGTGAADDSGLPNDRFFAVRPEGSVSTLKIQRTERGDSAVYLCASSSGVSETQYFGPGTRLLVL.

CDR3 region: CASSTGASGNTIYF. The CDR3 DNA sequence: TGCGCCAGCAGTACAGGGGCTTCTGGAAACACCATATATTTT. This chain joins TRBV10-2 and TRBJ1-3; 7 nucleotides line up with TRBD1. CDR3 length: 14 amino acids. Germline CDR1 is WSHSY and CDR2 is SAAADI. V dropped 5 bases and J dropped 1; count of bases not matched to a gene: 2.

The chain carries TRBV19 and TRBJ2-7; 9 nucleotides line up with TRBD2. Losses at the gene ends were 5 bases for V and 2 bases for J; bases not matched to a gene: 4. This CDR3 has 14 residues. Germline CDR1 reads LNHDA; CDR2 reads SQIVND (reference sequence). CDR3 in DNA: TGTGCCAGTAGTGAGCGGGAGGCCCCCTACGAGCAGTACTTC. It is translated as CASSEREAPYEQYF.

V usage is TRBV10-1 and J usage is TRBJ2-7; D uncertain. CDR3 length equals 13 residues. Germline CDR1 is WNHNN and CDR2 is SYGVQD (reference sequence). V gave up 3 bases and J gave up 0 bases, with 6 bases separating them. The DNA of the CDR3 is TGCGCCAGCAGTGATACACCCTCCTACGAGCAGTACTTC. Translating gives CASSDTPSYEQYF.

The V call is TRBV10-1, the J call TRBJ1-1; TRBD1 matches at 7 bases. Germline CDR1 and CDR2: WNHNN and SYGVQD (reference sequence). The CDR3 runs to 14 residues. Trimming took 5 bases from V and 9 from J; bases not matched to a gene: 12. Here the CDR3 DNA reads TGCGCCAGCAGTCCGGGACAGTCGCCGGTGAAAGCTTTCTTT. This translates into CASSPGQSPVKAFF.

The J gene is TRBJ1-5, the V gene TRBV30; D may be TRBD1 (6 bases). Germline V gene lookup returns CDR1 GTSNPN and CDR2 SVGIG (reference sequence). V lost 3 bases and J lost 4, with 16 bases in between. The CDR3 is 15 amino acids. This CDR3 reads CAWSGTQGWNQPQHF. CDR3 sequence (DNA): TGTGCCTGGAGCGGGACACAGGGTTGGAATCAGCCCCAGCATTTT.

The V and J genes are TRBV10-1 and TRBJ2-1; 8 nucleotides agree with TRBD1. The CDR3 totals 15 residues. Per the germline V gene, CDR1 is WNHNN and CDR2 is SYGVQD (reference sequence). The V gene end was trimmed by 1 base and the J gene end by 3 bases; junction bases not matched to a gene: 2. In DNA form, the CDR3 reads TGCGCCAGCAGTGAGTTAACAGGGGGCTACAATGAGCAGTTCTTC. Translated, it gives CASSELTGGYNEQFF.

The chain carries TRBV4-3 and TRBJ1-6; D remains ambiguous. Germline CDR1 reads LGHNA; CDR2 reads YSLEER. The CDR3 consists of 15 residues. V lost 0 bases to trimming and J lost 5 bases, with 8 bases between them. CDR3 protein: CASSQDEGNNSPLHF. DNA for the CDR3: TGCGCCAGCAGCCAAGATGAGGGAAATAATTCACCCCTCCACTTT.

The V call is TRBV11-2, the J call TRBJ2-2; D unresolved. Germline CDR1 is SGHAT and CDR2 is FQNNGV. V lost 2 bases, J lost 0 bases, and 10 bases lay in between. The length of the CDR3 is 16 residues. CDR3: CASSLLWRSNTGELFF. In DNA, the CDR3 is TGTGCCAGCAGCTTACTATGGAGATCGAACACCGGGGAGCTGTTTTTT.

The genes are TRBV6-4 and TRBJ2-1; no clear D. The V and J ends lost 0 bases and 5 bases respectively, with 11 bases between them. CDR1 and CDR2 (germline): MRHNA, SNTAGT. CDR3 size: 15 residues. Here the CDR3 reads CASSDSPLSNNEQFF. The CDR3 DNA follows: TGTGCCAGCAGTGACTCACCCCTATCCAACAATGAGCAGTTCTTC.

V usage is TRBV19 and J usage is TRBJ1-5, with a possible D match to TRBD1 (6 bases). Germline V gene sequence: CDR1 LNHDA, CDR2 SQIVND (reference sequence). The CDR3 length is 15 residues. With 5 bases removed from V and 3 bases from J, the gap between germline ends came to 14 bases. This CDR3 reads CASSDPGTPNQPQHF. CDR3 nucleotide sequence: TGTGCCAGTAGTGACCCCGGGACACCCAATCAGCCCCAGCATTTT.

This clone occurred once. The chain recombines TRBV3-1 (or the pseudogene TRBV3-2) with TRBJ2-7; 9 bases are a match to TRBD1. Germline CDR1 and CDR2: LGHDT and YNNKEL (reference sequence). V trimming: 0 bases; J trimming: 3 bases; junction bases outside the gene matches: 0. This CDR3 has 14 residues. CDR3 sequence reads: CASSQEGQGYEQYF. The DNA for the CDR3 is TGTGCCAGCAGCCAAGAGGGACAGGGCTACGAGCAGTACTTC.

The rearrangement joins TRBV6-5 to TRBJ1-4; D perhaps matches TRBD1 (6 bases). In germline, CDR1 is MNHEY, CDR2 SVGAGI. The CDR3 runs 15 residues. V was trimmed by 5 bases and J by 7 bases, leaving 17 bases between them. In DNA form, the CDR3 reads TGTGCCAGCAGTCACCGACAATTACAGGGTGAAAAACTGTTTTTT. It specifies CASSHRQLQGEKLFF.

The V and J genes are TRBV27 and TRBJ1-5, with TRBD1 as a possible D gene (6 bases). The CDR3 has 16 amino acids. Trimming removed 3 bases at V and 1 base at J, with 13 bases between. Germline CDR1 reads MNHEY; CDR2 reads SMNVEV (reference sequence). The CDR3 sequence: CASSFLGAGSNQPQHF. In DNA form, the CDR3 reads TGTGCCAGCAGTTTCTTGGGGGCTGGGAGCAATCAGCCCCAGCATTTT.

J is TRBJ2-6 and V is TRBV7-6, with a weak D call TRBD2 (5 bases). The CDR3 contains 18 residues. Trimming took off 1 base at V and 0 bases at J, with 13 bases between the two ends. Germline V gene lookup returns CDR1 SGHVS and CDR2 FNYEAQ. The CDR3 DNA sequence: TGTGCCAGCAGCTTAGAGGTCCCAACTAGCTCTGGGGCCAACGTCCTGACTTTC. Its protein product is CASSLEVPTSSGANVLTF.

J is TRBJ1-2 and V is TRBV9; no clear D. The CDR3 is 15 residues long. Between the trimmed V and J ends, which lost 3 bases and 4 bases, there was a span of 16 bases. CDR1 SGDLS and CDR2 YYNGEE come from the germline V gene. CDR3 residues: CASSAPGRSSYGYTF. The CDR3 nucleotides are TGTGCCAGCAGCGCCCCCGGTCGAAGTAGCTATGGCTACACCTTC. Filled out from reference TRBV9 and TRBJ1-2, the complete variable domain reads DSGVTQTPKHLITATGQRVTLRCSPRSGDLSVYWYQQSLDQGLQFLIQYYNGEERAKGNILERFSAQQFPDLHSELNLSSLELGDSALYFCASSAPGRSSYGYTFGSGTRLTVV.